Below are 7 T cell receptor beta chains sequenced from a single sample in a study of Ad26.COV2.S vaccination and SARS-CoV-2 variants (dated by TCRdb to 2020 to 2022). The time point label on this specimen signifies: individuals recovered from natural SARS-CoV-2 infection. Receptor libraries were prepared by the immunoSEQ multiplex PCR assay. This immuneACCESS table, as held by TCRdb, lists in-frame sequences with V and J called but not all clones. Of the missing ones, under half trace to an unresolved V gene in checked studies; the others have no known cause. Counted in this sample were approximately 400,000 clones; 92% of them appeared once. The top ten clones comprise about 3.9% of the sample. This sample comprised peripheral blood, obtained after recovery from COVID-19. The source is a human donor who had recovered from COVID-19.

The gene calls are TRBV20-1 and TRBJ2-3, with D unclear. The germline V and J ends were trimmed by 5 bases and 3 bases, with 6 bases remaining between them. The CDR3 totals 11 residues. Germline CDR1 and CDR2: DFQATT and SNEGSKA (reference sequence). CDR3 in DNA: TGCAGTGCTTTAGCAACAGATACGCAGTATTTT. It specifies CSALATDTQYF.

The CDR3 protein is CASSALGGASGGVGAQYF. CDR3 coding DNA: TGTGCCAGCAGCGCCCTCGGTGGGGCTAGCGGGGGAGTCGGTGCGCAGTATTTT. This chain links TRBV9 with TRBJ2-3; TRBD2 matches 10 bases. The V gene's germline CDR1 is SGDLS and CDR2 YYNGEE. With V trimmed by 3 bases and J by 10 bases, 20 bases remained unmatched. The CDR3 is made up of 18 amino acids.

The chain links TRBV5-5 to TRBJ1-1, with a tentative D call TRBD1 (6 bases). Deletions cut 2 bases from V and 1 base from J, with 9 bases between. Germline loops: CDR1 SGHKS, CDR2 YYEKEE (reference sequence). There are 14 residues in the CDR3. The CDR3 coding sequence is TGTGCCAGCAGCTTTCGAGGGGGGAACACTGAAGCTTTCTTT. As protein: CASSFRGGNTEAFF.

This clone has ten or more counts. The chain couples TRBV10-3 to TRBJ2-5; perhaps TRBD2 as D (6 bases). Trimming removed 3 bases at V and 7 bases at J, with 12 bases between. Looked up from germline, CDR1 is ENHRY and CDR2 is SYGVKD. This CDR3 is 13 amino acids long. CDR3 nucleotide sequence: TGTGCCATCAGTGATACCACTAGCTGGACCCAGTACTTC. Its protein is CAISDTTSWTQYF.

The V and J genes are TRBV5-1 and TRBJ2-7, with unresolved D. From germline, CDR1 is SGHRS and CDR2 YFSETQ. CDR3 length: 12 residues. V was clipped by 3 bases and J by 4 bases, with 8 bases between them. CDR3 sequence reads: CASSSEGYEQYF. CDR3 nucleotide sequence: TGCGCCAGCAGCTCGGAAGGGTACGAGCAGTACTTC.

The chain joins TRBV15 to TRBJ2-1, with 8 bases matching TRBD2. Per germline, CDR1 LNHNV and CDR2 YYDKDF (reference sequence). The length of the CDR3 is 17 residues. V lost 0 bases to trimming and J lost 7 bases; unmatched junction nucleotides: 11. Here the CDR3 DNA reads TGTGCCACCAGCAGAGATGATGGGCCGGGGGGGAGGAATGAGCAGTTCTTC. Protein sequence: CATSRDDGPGGRNEQFF.

This chain uses TRBV5-1 with TRBJ1-2; perhaps TRBD1 as D (5 bases). Germline V gene lookup returns CDR1 SGHRS and CDR2 YFSETQ. The CDR3 is 17 amino acids. V was clipped by 0 bases and J by 6 bases, with 21 bases between them. The CDR3 spells CASSLAGRSGRADGYTF. CDR3 bases: TGCGCCAGCAGCTTGGCCGGCAGGAGTGGCAGGGCGGATGGCTACACCTTC. Complete variable domain (other parts from reference TRBV5-1 and TRBJ1-2): KAGVTQTPRYLIKTRGQQVTLSCSPISGHRSVSWYQQTPGQGLQFLFEYFSETQRNKGNFPGRFSGRQFSNSRSEMNVSTLELGDSALYLCASSLAGRSGRADGYTFGSGTRLTVV.